The 20 T cell receptor beta chains listed next were all sequenced from one sample in a study of blood T cell repertoires in COVID-19. Assay used: immunoSEQ multiplex PCR; TCRdb lists only in-frame clones, some missing. The table records roughly 320,000 clones, over 90% of them present only once. The sequencing sample was made of PBMCs or T cells enriched from blood (not recorded which). The receptors originated from a woman in her 30s who had been exposed to COVID-19.

The CDR3 protein is CASSTGLAGVIPMDEQFF. DNA of the CDR3: TGCGCCAGCAGCACGGGACTAGCGGGGGTCATCCCGATGGATGAGCAGTTCTTC. V is TRBV5-1 and J is TRBJ2-1; 14 bases are a match to TRBD2. The V gene's germline CDR1 is SGHRS and CDR2 YFSETQ. This CDR3 spans 18 amino acids. Trimming removed 4 bases from V and 8 bases from J; junction bases left unmatched: 14.

The J gene is TRBJ2-1, the V gene TRBV5-1; D gene uncertain. Germline V gene data show CDR1 as SGHRS and CDR2 as YFSETQ. V gave up 2 bases and J gave up 4 bases, with 4 bases separating them. The CDR3 has 12 amino acids. The chain's CDR3 is CASSLAYNEQFF. The DNA of the CDR3 is TGCGCCAGCAGCTTAGCTTACAATGAGCAGTTCTTC.

The chain recombines TRBV7-2 with TRBJ1-2; 7 bases are a match to TRBD1. CDR3 length: 15 residues. Germline V lookup: CDR1 SGHTA, CDR2 FQGNSA. The trim removed 1 base at V and 4 bases at J, leaving 6 bases unmatched. The CDR3 coding sequence is TGTGCCAGCAGCTTAGTTGGGGGACAGCTCTATGGCTACACCTTC. It specifies CASSLVGGQLYGYTF. Supplemented by reference TRBV7-2 and TRBJ1-2, the full variable domain reads GAGVSQSPSNKVTEKGKDVELRCDPISGHTALYWYRQSLGQGLEFLIYFQGNSAPDKSGLPSDRFSAERTGGSVSTLTIQRTQQEDSAVYLCASSLVGGQLYGYTFGSGTRLTVV.

This clone was recorded once. The chain uses TRBV19 and TRBJ1-5; possibly TRBD1 for D (6 bases). CDR1 is LNHDA and CDR2 is SQIVND in the germline V gene (reference sequence). The CDR3 is made up of 15 amino acids. The germline V and J ends were trimmed by 7 bases and 1 base, with 14 bases remaining between them. CDR3 coding DNA: TGTGCCAGTATAGGGGGTGCTGGCAGCAATCAGCCCCAGCATTTT. This encodes CASIGGAGSNQPQHF. The full variable domain, with the rest looked up from reference TRBV19 and TRBJ1-5, is DGGITQSPKYLFRKEGQNVTLSCEQNLNHDAMYWYRQDPGQGLRLIYYSQIVNDFQKGDIAEGYSVSREKKESFPLTVTSAQKNPTAFYLCASIGGAGSNQPQHFGDGTRLSIL.

CDR3 in DNA: TGTGCCAGCAGCTGGGGGAACAGGGGGCGTGAAGCTTTCTTT. Translation gives CASSWGNRGREAFF. J is TRBJ1-1 and V is TRBV5-4, with 9 nucleotides matching TRBD1. This CDR3 region has 14 residues. The V gene end was trimmed by 3 bases and the J gene end by 7 bases; junction bases not matched to a gene: 7. The germline gives CDR1 SGHNT, CDR2 YYREEE (reference sequence).

The chain employs TRBV23-1 and TRBJ2-1, with 15 bases fitting TRBD2. TRBV23-1 is assigned to the ORF class and has an uncertain function. CDR3 length equals 21 residues. The trim removed 2 bases at V and 4 bases at J, leaving 15 bases unmatched. The CDR3 is CASSQNRTSGGAVPSYNEQFF. CDR3 bases: TGCGCCAGCAGTCAAAATCGGACTAGCGGGGGGGCGGTACCTTCTTACAATGAGCAGTTCTTC.

This clone was picked up a small number of times. The chain carries TRBV18 and TRBJ2-2, with D maybe TRBD2 (6 bases). V was trimmed by 9 bases and J by 5 bases, leaving 25 bases between them. The germline CDR1 and CDR2 sequences are KGHSH and LQKENI. The CDR3 sequence is 17 residues long. The CDR3 region is CASPLNPSGGGTGELFF. CDR3 bases: TGTGCCAGTCCACTGAACCCCTCCGGGGGTGGTACCGGGGAGCTGTTTTTT.

The chain couples TRBV11-2 to TRBJ2-1; a weak D match, TRBD2 (6 bases). The CDR3 is 14 amino acids. The germline V and J ends were trimmed by 6 bases and 10 bases, with 19 bases remaining between them. Germline lookup yields CDR1 SGHAT and CDR2 FQNNGV. CDR3 loop: CASSFLRGYLEQFF. The CDR3 DNA follows: TGTGCCAGCAGTTTCCTCCGGGGGTACTTGGAGCAGTTCTTC. The variable domain in full, with the rest retrieved from reference TRBV11-2 and TRBJ2-1, is EAGVAQSPRYKIIEKRQSVAFWCNPISGHATLYWYQQILGQGPKLLIQFQNNGVVDDSQLPKDRFSAERLKGVDSTLKIQPAKLEDSAVYLCASSFLRGYLEQFFGPGTRLTVL.

This chain links TRBV5-5 with TRBJ1-2; 8 bases are a match to TRBD1. The CDR3 is made up of 14 amino acids. After removal of 3 bases from V and 8 bases from J, the junction contained 9 bases not matched to a gene. The germline V gene encodes CDR1 SGHKS and CDR2 YYEKEE (reference sequence). The CDR3 is CASSSGQGFSGYTF. The CDR3 DNA follows: TGTGCCAGCAGCTCTGGACAGGGCTTCTCCGGCTACACCTTC.

The chain links TRBV2 to TRBJ1-2; D is perhaps TRBD1 (6 bases). Trimming stripped 8 bases from V and 5 bases from J, with 15 bases between. CDR1 and CDR2 (germline): SNHLY, FYNNEI. The CDR3 extends over 13 amino acids. The CDR3 bases are TGTGCCAGCGAGGGGACATACTCATATGGCTACACCTTC. Its protein is CASEGTYSYGYTF.

The rearrangement links TRBV7-9 to TRBJ1-4; TRBD1 agrees at 8 bases. V was pared by 8 bases and J by 6 bases, with 14 bases of the junction left unmatched. In germline, CDR1 is SEHNR, CDR2 FQNEAQ (reference sequence). The CDR3 contains 16 residues. The CDR3, as DNA: TGTGCCAGCTCACAGCCTCGGGGGACAGGTTATGAAAAACTGTTTTTT. As protein: CASSQPRGTGYEKLFF.

The chain carries TRBV4-3 and TRBJ1-2, with D possibly being TRBD1 (5 bases). Trimming stripped 4 bases from V and 8 bases from J, with 17 bases between. CDR1 and CDR2 (germline): LGHNA, YSLEER. The CDR3 sequence is 14 residues long. The CDR3 nucleotides read TGCGCCAGCAGCCCCCAGAGGCAGGGTGGGGGCTACACCTTC. It specifies CASSPQRQGGGYTF.

This chain uses TRBV4-2 with TRBJ2-7, with 9 bases aligning to TRBD2. The V gene's germline CDR1 is LGHNA and CDR2 YNFKEQ. J lost 2 bases, V lost 0 bases, and 5 bases had no gene match. The CDR3 covers 16 residues. The CDR3 reads CASSQDRGGGAYEQYF. CDR3 sequence (DNA): TGTGCCAGCAGCCAAGATCGAGGCGGGGGGGCCTACGAGCAGTACTTC.

CDR3 in amino acids: CASSLKMAQPQHF. The CDR3 DNA reads as TGTGCCAGCAGCCTTAAAATGGCTCAGCCCCAGCATTTT. The chain couples TRBV7-9 to TRBJ1-5; unclear D gene. With 5 bases removed from V and 6 bases from J, the gap between germline ends came to 11 bases. The length of the CDR3 is 13 residues. Germline V gene sequence: CDR1 SEHNR, CDR2 FQNEAQ (reference sequence).

The V gene is TRBV5-1, the J gene TRBJ2-7, with D unclear. Germline V gene sequence: CDR1 SGHRS, CDR2 YFSETQ. CDR3 length: 14 amino acids. V lost 0 bases to trimming and J lost 3 bases, with 10 bases between them. This CDR3 is CASSLAGPGYEQYF. The CDR3 DNA reads TGCGCCAGCAGCTTGGCCGGTCCGGGCTACGAGCAGTACTTC.

The gene calls are TRBV7-3 and TRBJ1-1; D might be TRBD1 (6 bases). Per the germline V gene, CDR1 is SGHTA and CDR2 is FQGTGA. This CDR3 has 15 amino acids. Trimming left V 5 bases short and J 1 base short, with 14 bases between. CDR3 region: CASSKRGGQNTEAFF. CDR3 bases: TGTGCCAGCAGCAAAAGGGGGGGCCAGAACACTGAAGCTTTCTTT. The entire variable domain, with the rest obtained from reference TRBV7-3 and TRBJ1-1, is as follows: GAGVSQTPSNKVTEKGKYVELRCDPISGHTALYWYRQSLGQGPEFLIYFQGTGAADDSGLPNDRFFAVRPEGSVSTLKIQRTERGDSAVYLCASSKRGGQNTEAFFGQGTRLTVV.

This clone was counted once. V is TRBV11-2 and J is TRBJ2-7; perhaps TRBD2 as D (5 bases). The CDR3 totals 15 residues. V shed 1 base and J shed 2 bases, with 12 bases lying between them. The germline V gene encodes CDR1 SGHAT and CDR2 FQNNGV. The CDR3, as DNA: TGTGCCAGCAGCTTAGGAAGCGGCGTTCCCTACGAGCAGTACTTC. Translation gives CASSLGSGVPYEQYF.

The chain combines TRBV12-3 or TRBV12-4 with TRBJ2-7; no definite D call. The CDR3 length is 11 residues. Deletions cut 6 bases from V and 6 bases from J, with 9 bases between. The CDR3, as DNA: TGTGCCAGCAGCCCCCGGAGCGAGCAGTACTTC. Amino acids: CASSPRSEQYF.

This clone was observed a handful of times. The V and J genes are TRBV15 and TRBJ2-1, with 12 bases aligning to TRBD1. CDR1 is LNHNV and CDR2 is YYDKDF in the germline V gene (reference sequence). V lost 5 bases, J lost 9 bases, and 8 bases stayed unmatched. The CDR3 covers 15 residues. The CDR3 coding sequence is TGTGCCACCAGCGTCCGGGACAGGGGGCCCATTGAGCAGTTCTTC. Protein sequence: CATSVRDRGPIEQFF.

The rearrangement joins TRBV29-1 to TRBJ2-3; no clear D gene. This CDR3 is built from 13 residues. Looked up from germline, CDR1 is SQVTM and CDR2 is ANQGSEA. The V end was cut by 1 base, the J end by 2 bases, with 7 bases between. CDR3 sequence reads: CSVEGRHTDTQYF. DNA for the CDR3: TGCAGCGTTGAAGGGCGGCACACAGATACGCAGTATTTT.